This T cell receptor (beta chain) was captured by sequencing in a study of T-cell reconstitution after alpha-beta-depleted transplantation in children. General study findings and limits: Approximately two months post-transplant, alpha-beta T cells reportedly originated from several hundred expanded graft clones. From surviving recipient T cells and thymic progenitors came the high day-60 TCRbeta diversity observed in some patients. The authors attributed T-cell counts and diversity one year after transplant mostly to newly produced T cells.

During its preparation, the TCRbeta library received unique molecular identifiers. TCRdb reanalysed the PCR reads using MiXCR and keeps one entry per CDR3 protein. Of some 300,000 distinct CDR3 sequences listed, over 9% are singletons. This clonotype was seen many times. Its antigen is currently unknown. The TCR comes from a boy under three years old with acute myeloid leukemia, due to receive a stem cell transplant. Sample: PBMCs, taken before TCRalphabeta/CD19-depleted stem cell transplant.

The DNA of the CDR3 is TGTGCCAGCCTCGACACTGCCTCTTACAATGAGCAGTTCTTC. Its protein is CASLDTASYNEQFF. The chain uses TRBV19 and TRBJ2-1; no reliable D call. The CDR3 covers 14 residues. V lost 9 bases and J lost 4, with 16 bases in between. Germline V lookup: CDR1 LNHDA, CDR2 SQIVND (reference sequence).